A single T cell receptor (beta chain) is shown here with its context. Germline V gene data show CDR1 as MGHRA and CDR2 as YSYEKL. J was trimmed by 4 bases and V by 1 base; bases with no gene match: 7. This CDR3 has 15 residues. The data were taken from a study of blood T cell repertoires in COVID-19. Study summary: Collection of acute and convalescent COVID-19 samples took place in the United States, Italy and Spain. T cells, B-cell-depleted T cells, or PBMCs supplied cDNA or gDNA.

Per the original methods: Quantification of nucleated cells was approximated via reference gene primer amplification. The method was immunoSEQ multiplex PCR; TCRdb's version includes in-frame clones alone and lacks a portion of them. Clone size and V and J calls were adopted from that table, with D and trimming inferred from the DNA. Among about 35,000 clones listed, 87% were seen once. The specimen was peripheral blood. The rearrangement uses TRBV4-1 and TRBJ2-7; 7 nucleotides agree with TRBD2. The receptor comes from an elderly man with active COVID-19. CDR3 residues: CASSQGAAGVYEQYF. As DNA, the CDR3 is TGCGCCAGCAGCCAAGGGGCTGCGGGAGTGTACGAGCAGTACTTC.